This TCR beta chain stems from a study of blood T cell repertoires in COVID-19. Across the study: PBMCs, B-cell-depleted T cells, or T cells were the source of the cDNA or gDNA that made up the material.

Only in-frame clones appear in the TCRdb table, and some are missing; sequencing was by immunoSEQ multiplex PCR. The top ten hold 1.6% of the sample, which has about 140,000 clones, around 83% seen once. The specimen sequenced was peripheral blood. The receptor's source is a human donor in a cohort sampled during active COVID-19.

In nucleotides, the CDR3 is TGTGCCAGTACCGCACTATACTCGACAGGGGGACAGCCCCAGCATTTT. Its protein is CASTALYSTGGQPQHF. This chain uses TRBV19 with TRBJ1-5, with 9 positions matching TRBD1. The CDR3 consists of 16 residues. CDR1 and CDR2 from the germline V gene are LNHDA and SQIVND (reference sequence). Losses at the gene ends were 7 bases for V and 7 bases for J; bases not matched to a gene: 14.